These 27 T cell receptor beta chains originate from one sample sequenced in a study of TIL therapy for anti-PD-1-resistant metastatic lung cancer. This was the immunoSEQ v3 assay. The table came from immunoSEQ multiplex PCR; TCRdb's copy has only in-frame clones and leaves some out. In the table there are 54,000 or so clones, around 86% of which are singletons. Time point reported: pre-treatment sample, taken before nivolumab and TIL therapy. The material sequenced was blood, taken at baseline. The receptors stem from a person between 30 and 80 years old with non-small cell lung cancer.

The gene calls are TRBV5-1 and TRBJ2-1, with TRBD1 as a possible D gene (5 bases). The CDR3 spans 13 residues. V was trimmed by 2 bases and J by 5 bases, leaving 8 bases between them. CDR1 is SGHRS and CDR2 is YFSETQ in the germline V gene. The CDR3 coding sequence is TGCGCCAGCAGCTTTCTGACAGACAATGAGCAGTTCTTC. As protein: CASSFLTDNEQFF.

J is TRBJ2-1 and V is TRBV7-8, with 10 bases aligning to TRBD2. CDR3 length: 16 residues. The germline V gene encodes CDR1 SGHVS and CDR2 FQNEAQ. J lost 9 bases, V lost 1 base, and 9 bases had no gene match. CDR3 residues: CASSLEGSGRFGEQFF. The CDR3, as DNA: TGTGCCAGCAGCTTAGAGGGTAGCGGGAGGTTTGGTGAGCAGTTCTTC.

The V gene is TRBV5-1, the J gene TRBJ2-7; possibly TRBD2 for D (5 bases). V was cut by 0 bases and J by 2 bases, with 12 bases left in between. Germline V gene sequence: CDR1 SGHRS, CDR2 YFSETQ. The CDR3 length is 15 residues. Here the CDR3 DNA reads TGCGCCAGCAGCTTGGGTGCGGGTGGGCCCTACGAGCAGTACTTC. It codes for CASSLGAGGPYEQYF.

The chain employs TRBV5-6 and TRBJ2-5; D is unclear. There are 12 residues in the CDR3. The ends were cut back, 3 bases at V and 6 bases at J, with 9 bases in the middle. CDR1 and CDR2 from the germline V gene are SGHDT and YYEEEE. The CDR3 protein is CASSYRLQTQYF. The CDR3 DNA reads TGTGCCAGCAGCTATCGGTTGCAGACCCAGTACTTC.

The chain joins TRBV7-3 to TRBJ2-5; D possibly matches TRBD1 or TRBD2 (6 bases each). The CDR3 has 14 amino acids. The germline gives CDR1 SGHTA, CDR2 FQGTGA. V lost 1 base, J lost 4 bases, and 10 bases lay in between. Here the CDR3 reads CASSLNRGAETQYF. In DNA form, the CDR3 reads TGTGCCAGCAGCTTAAATAGGGGGGCAGAGACCCAGTACTTC. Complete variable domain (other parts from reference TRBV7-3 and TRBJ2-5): GAGVSQTPSNKVTEKGKYVELRCDPISGHTALYWYRQSLGQGPEFLIYFQGTGAADDSGLPNDRFFAVRPEGSVSTLKIQRTERGDSAVYLCASSLNRGAETQYFGPGTRLLVL.

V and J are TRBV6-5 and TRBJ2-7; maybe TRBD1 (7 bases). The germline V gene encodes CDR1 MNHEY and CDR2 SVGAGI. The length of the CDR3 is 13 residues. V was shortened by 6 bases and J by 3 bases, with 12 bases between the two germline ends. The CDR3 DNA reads TGTGCCAGCAGATCAGGGGGAGGCTACGAGCAGTACTTC. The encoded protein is CASRSGGGYEQYF.

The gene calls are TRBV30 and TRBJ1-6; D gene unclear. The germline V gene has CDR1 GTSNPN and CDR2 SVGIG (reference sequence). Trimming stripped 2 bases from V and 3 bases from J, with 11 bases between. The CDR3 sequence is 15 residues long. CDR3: CAWSLSVLYNSPLHF. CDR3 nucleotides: TGTGCCTGGAGTTTGTCTGTGCTCTATAATTCACCCCTCCACTTT.

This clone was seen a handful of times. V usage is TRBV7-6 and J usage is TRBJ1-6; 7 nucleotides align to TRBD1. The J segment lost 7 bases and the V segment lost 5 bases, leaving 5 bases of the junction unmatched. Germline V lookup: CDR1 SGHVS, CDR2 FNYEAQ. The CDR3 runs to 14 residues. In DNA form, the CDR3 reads TGTGCCAGCAGCCAGGGACAGTTAAATTCACCCCTCCACTTT. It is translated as CASSQGQLNSPLHF.

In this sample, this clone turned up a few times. DNA for the CDR3: TGTGCCAGTAGTATCGAGGACCGAAGCTCCTATAATTCACCCCTCCACTTT. This encodes CASSIEDRSSYNSPLHF. J is TRBJ1-6 and V is TRBV19, with no clear D. CDR1 LNHDA and CDR2 SQIVND come from the germline V gene (reference sequence). CDR3 length equals 17 residues. V lost 3 bases to trimming and J lost 0 bases, with 12 bases between them.

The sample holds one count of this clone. The CDR3 region is CASSLGLGEEQYF. DNA of the CDR3: TGTGCCAGCTCACTGGGCTTAGGGGAGGAGCAGTACTTC. V is TRBV18 and J is TRBJ2-7, with D perhaps TRBD1 or TRBD2 (5 bases each). The CDR3 is 13 amino acids. Germline assignment: CDR1 KGHSH and CDR2 LQKENI. Trimming cost V 4 bases and J 7 bases, with 14 bases left between them.

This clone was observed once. The CDR3 DNA is TGTGCCAGCAGTTCGTACCCGGGACAGGGGGCTGGGGAGCTGTTTTTT. It translates to CASSSYPGQGAGELFF. This chain connects TRBV6-6 to TRBJ2-2; 12 bases align to TRBD1. The CDR3 totals 16 residues. V lost 4 bases to trimming and J lost 8 bases; unmatched junction nucleotides: 8. The germline CDR1 and CDR2 sequences are MNHNY and SVGAGI (reference sequence).

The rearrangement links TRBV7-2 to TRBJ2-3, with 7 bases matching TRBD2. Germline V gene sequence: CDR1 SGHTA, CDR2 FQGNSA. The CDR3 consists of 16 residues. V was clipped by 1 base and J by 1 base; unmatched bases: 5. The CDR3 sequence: CASSLVRLAGTDTQYF. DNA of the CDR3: TGTGCCAGCAGCTTAGTGCGGCTAGCGGGCACAGATACGCAGTATTTT.

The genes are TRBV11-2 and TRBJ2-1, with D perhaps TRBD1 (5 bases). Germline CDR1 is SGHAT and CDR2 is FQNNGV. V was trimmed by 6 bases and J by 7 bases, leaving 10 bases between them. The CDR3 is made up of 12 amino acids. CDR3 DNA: TGTGCCAGCAGTCTCTCAGGGAATGAGCAGTTCTTC. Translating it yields CASSLSGNEQFF.

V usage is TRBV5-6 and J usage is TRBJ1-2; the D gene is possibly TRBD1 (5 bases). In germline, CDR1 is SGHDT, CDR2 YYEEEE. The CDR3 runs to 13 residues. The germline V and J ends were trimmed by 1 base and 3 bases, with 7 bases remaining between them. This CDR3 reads CASSLLGDYGYTF. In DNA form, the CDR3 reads TGTGCCAGCAGCTTGTTGGGGGACTATGGCTACACCTTC. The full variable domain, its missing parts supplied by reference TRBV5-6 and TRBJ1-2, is DAGVTQSPTHLIKTRGQQVTLRCSPKSGHDTVSWYQQALGQGPQFIFQYYEEEERQRGNFPDRFSGHQFPNYSSELNVNALLLGDSALYLCASSLLGDYGYTFGSGTRLTVV.

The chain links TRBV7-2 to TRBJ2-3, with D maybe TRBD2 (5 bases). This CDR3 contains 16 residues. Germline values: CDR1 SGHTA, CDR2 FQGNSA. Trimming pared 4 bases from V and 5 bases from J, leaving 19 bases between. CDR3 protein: CASSSPASAGQDTQYF. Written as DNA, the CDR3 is TGTGCCAGCAGCTCGCCGGCTAGTGCGGGCCAAGATACGCAGTATTTT.

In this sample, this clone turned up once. CDR3 DNA sequence: TGTGCCAGCCTCCCCCCCCAGACGGGTCAGCCCCAGCATTTT. This codes for CASLPPQTGQPQHF. The V and J genes are TRBV19 and TRBJ1-5; D uncertain. Per germline, CDR1 LNHDA and CDR2 SQIVND (reference sequence). The CDR3 spans 14 residues. The germline V and J ends were trimmed by 9 bases and 6 bases, with 18 bases remaining between them.

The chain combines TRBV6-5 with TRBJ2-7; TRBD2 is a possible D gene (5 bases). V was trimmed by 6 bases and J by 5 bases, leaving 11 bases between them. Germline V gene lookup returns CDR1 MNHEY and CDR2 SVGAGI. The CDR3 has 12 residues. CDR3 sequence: CASRPRGNEQYF. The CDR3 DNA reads TGTGCCAGCAGACCTCGGGGTAACGAGCAGTACTTC.

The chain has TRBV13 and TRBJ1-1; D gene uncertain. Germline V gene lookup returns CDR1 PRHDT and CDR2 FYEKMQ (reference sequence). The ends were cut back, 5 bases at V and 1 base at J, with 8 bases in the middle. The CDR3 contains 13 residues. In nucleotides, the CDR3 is TGTGCCAGCAGCCGACCCGGGAACACTGAAGCTTTCTTT. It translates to CASSRPGNTEAFF. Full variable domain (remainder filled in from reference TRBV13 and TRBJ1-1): AAGVIQSPRHLIKEKRETATLKCYPIPRHDTVYWYQQGPGQDPQFLISFYEKMQSDKGSIPDRFSAQQFSDYHSELNMSSLELGDSALYFCASSRPGNTEAFFGQGTRLTVV.

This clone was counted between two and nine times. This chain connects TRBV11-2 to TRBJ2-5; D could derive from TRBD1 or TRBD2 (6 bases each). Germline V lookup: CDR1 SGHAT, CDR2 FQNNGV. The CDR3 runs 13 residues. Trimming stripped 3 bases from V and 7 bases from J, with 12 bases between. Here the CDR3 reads CASSLEQGGTQYF. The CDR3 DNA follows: TGTGCCAGCAGCTTGGAACAGGGAGGGACCCAGTACTTC. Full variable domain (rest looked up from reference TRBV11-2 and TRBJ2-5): EAGVAQSPRYKIIEKRQSVAFWCNPISGHATLYWYQQILGQGPKLLIQFQNNGVVDDSQLPKDRFSAERLKGVDSTLKIQPAKLEDSAVYLCASSLEQGGTQYFGPGTRLLVL.

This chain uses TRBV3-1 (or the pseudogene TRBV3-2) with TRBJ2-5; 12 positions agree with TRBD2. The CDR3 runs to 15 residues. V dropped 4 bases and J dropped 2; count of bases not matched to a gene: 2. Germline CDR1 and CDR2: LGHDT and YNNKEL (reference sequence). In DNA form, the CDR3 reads TGTGCCAGCAGCCGAACTAGCGGGAGGCAAGAGACCCAGTACTTC. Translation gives CASSRTSGRQETQYF.

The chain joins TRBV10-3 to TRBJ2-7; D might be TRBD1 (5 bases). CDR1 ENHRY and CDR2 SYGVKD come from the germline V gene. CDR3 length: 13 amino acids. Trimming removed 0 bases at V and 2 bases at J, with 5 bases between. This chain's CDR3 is CAISESGAYEQYF. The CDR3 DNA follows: TGTGCCATCAGTGAGTCAGGGGCCTACGAGCAGTACTTC.

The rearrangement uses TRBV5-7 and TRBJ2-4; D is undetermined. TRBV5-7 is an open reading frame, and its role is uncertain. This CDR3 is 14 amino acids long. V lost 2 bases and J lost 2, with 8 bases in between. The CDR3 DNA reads TGTGCCAGCAGCTTCCGATCACCCAAAAACATTCAGTACTTC. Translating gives CASSFRSPKNIQYF.

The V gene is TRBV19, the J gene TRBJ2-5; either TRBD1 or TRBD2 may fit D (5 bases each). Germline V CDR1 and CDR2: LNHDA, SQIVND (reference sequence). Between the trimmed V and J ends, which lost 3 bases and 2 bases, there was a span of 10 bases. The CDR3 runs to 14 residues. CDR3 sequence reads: CASSIEGPQETQYF. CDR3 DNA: TGTGCCAGTAGTATCGAGGGACCTCAAGAGACCCAGTACTTC.

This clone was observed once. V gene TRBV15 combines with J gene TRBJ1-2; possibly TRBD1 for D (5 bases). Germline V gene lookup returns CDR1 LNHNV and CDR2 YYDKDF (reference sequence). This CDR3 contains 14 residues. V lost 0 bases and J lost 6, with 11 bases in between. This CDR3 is CATSRDLGTDGYTF. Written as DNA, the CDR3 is TGTGCCACCAGCAGAGATCTCGGGACGGATGGCTACACCTTC. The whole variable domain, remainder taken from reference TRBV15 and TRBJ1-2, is DAMVIQNPRYQVTQFGKPVTLSCSQTLNHNVMYWYQQKSSQAPKLLFHYYDKDFNNEADTPDNFQSRRPNTSFCFLDIRSPGLGDTAMYLCATSRDLGTDGYTFGSGTRLTVV.

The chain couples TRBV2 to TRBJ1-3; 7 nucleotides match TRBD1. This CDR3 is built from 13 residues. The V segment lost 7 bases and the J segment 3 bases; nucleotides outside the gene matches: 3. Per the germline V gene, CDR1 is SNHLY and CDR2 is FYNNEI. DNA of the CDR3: TGTGCCAGCAACCGGGACAGTGGAAACACCATATATTTT. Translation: CASNRDSGNTIYF.

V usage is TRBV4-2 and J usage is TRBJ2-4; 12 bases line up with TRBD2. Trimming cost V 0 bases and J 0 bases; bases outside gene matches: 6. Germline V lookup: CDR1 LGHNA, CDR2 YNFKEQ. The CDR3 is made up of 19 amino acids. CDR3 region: CASSQDRLAGGPAKNIQYF. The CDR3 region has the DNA TGTGCCAGCAGCCAAGATAGGCTAGCGGGAGGGCCAGCCAAAAACATTCAGTACTTC.

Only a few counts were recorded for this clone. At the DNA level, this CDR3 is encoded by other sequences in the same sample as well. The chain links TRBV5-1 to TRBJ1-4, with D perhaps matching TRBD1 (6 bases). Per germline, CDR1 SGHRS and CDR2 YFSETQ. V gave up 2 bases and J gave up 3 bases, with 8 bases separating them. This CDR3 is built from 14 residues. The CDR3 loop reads CASSLGGANEKLFF. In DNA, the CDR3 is TGCGCCAGCAGCTTAGGGGGAGCTAATGAAAAACTGTTTTTT.